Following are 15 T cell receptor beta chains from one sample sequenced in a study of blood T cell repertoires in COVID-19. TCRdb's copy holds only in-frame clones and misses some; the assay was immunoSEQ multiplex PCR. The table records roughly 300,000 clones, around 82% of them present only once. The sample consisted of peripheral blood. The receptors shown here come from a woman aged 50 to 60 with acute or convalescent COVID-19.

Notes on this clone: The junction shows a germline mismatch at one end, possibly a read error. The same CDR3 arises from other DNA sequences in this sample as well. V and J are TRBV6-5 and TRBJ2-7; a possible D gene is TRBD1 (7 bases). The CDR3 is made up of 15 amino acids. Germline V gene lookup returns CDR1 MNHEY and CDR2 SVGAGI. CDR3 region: CASSIRRGAGYEQYF. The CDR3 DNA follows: TGTGCCAGCAGCATCCGCAGGGGGGCCGGTTACGAGCAGTATTTC.

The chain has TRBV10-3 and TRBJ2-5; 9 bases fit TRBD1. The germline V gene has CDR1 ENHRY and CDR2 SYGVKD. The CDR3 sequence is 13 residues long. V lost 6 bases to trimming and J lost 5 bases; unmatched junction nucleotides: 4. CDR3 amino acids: CAIRDRGEETQYF. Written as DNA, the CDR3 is TGTGCCATCAGGGACAGGGGAGAGGAGACCCAGTACTTC.

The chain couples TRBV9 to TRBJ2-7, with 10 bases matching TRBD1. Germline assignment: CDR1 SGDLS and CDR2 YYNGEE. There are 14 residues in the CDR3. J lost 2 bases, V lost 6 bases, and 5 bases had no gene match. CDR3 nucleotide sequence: TGTGCCAGCACCCCGGGACAGGGGCCCTACGAGCAGTACTTC. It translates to CASTPGQGPYEQYF.

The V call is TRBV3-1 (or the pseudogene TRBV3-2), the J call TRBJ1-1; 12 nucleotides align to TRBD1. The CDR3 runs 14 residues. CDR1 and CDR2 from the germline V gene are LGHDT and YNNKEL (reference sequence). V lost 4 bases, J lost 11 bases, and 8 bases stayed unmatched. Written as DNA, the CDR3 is TGTGCCAGCAGCCCCCGGGACAGGGGGCTTAAGGCTTTCTTT. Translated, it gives CASSPRDRGLKAFF.

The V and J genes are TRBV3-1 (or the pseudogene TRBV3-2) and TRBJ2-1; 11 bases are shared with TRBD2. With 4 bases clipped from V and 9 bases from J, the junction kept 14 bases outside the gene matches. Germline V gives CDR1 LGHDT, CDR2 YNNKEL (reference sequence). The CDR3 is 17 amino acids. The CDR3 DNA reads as TGTGCCAGCAGCCCGACTAGCGGGAATGGACCTATCGGTGAGCAGTTCTTC. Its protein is CASSPTSGNGPIGEQFF.

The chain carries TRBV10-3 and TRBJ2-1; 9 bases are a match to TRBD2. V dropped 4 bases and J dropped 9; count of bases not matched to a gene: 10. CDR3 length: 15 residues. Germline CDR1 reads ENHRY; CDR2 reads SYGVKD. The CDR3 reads CAISGLAGESGEQFF. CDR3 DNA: TGTGCCATCAGTGGCTTAGCGGGAGAAAGTGGTGAGCAGTTCTTC.

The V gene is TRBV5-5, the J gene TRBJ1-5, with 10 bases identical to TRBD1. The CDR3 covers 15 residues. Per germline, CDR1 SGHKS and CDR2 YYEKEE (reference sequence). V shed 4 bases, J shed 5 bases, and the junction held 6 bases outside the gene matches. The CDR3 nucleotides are TGTGCCAGCAGCGGGGGGACAGGGGAGGATCAGCCCCAGCATTTT. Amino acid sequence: CASSGGTGEDQPQHF.

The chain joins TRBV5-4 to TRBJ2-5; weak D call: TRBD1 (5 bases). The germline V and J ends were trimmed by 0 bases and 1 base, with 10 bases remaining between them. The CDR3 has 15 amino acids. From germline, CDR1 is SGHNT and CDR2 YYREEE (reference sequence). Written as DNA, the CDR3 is TGTGCCAGCAGCTTGGACTGGACAAGCCAAGAGACCCAGTACTTC. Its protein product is CASSLDWTSQETQYF.

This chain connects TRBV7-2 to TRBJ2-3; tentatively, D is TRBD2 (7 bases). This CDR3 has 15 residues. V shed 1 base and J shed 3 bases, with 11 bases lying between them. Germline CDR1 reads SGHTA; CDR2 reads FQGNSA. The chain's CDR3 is CASSLGGRGTDTQYF. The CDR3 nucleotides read TGTGCCAGCAGCTTAGGTGGGAGGGGGACAGATACGCAGTATTTT.

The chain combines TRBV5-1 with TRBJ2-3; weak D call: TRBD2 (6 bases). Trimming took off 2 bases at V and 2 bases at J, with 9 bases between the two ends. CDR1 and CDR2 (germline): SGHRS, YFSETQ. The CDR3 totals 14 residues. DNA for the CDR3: TGCGCCAGCAGCTTCGGGGAGGTCACAGATACGCAGTATTTT. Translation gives CASSFGEVTDTQYF.

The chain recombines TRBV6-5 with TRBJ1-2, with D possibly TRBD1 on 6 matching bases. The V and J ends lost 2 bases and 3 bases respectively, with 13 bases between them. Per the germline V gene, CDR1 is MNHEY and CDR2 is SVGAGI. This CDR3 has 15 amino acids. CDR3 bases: TGTGCCAGCAGTTACAAGTCAGGGGCGCACTATGGCTACACCTTC. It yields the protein CASSYKSGAHYGYTF.

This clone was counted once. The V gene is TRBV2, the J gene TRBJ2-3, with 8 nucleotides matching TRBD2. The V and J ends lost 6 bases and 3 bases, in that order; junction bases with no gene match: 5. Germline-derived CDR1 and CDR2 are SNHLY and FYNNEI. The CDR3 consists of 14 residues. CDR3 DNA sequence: TGTGCCAGCAGCGAAACTAGCGGAACAGATACGCAGTATTTT. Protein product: CASSETSGTDTQYF. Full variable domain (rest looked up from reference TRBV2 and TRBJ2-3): EPEVTQTPSHQVTQMGQEVILRCVPISNHLYFYWYRQILGQKVEFLVSFYNNEISEKSEIFDDQFSVERPDGSNFTLKIRSTKLEDSAMYFCASSETSGTDTQYFGPGTRLTVL.

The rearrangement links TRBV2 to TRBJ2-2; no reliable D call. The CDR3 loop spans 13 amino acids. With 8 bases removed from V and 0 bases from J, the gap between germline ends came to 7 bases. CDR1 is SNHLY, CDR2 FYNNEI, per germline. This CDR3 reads CASRVSNTGELFF. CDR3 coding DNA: TGTGCCAGCCGGGTTTCGAACACCGGGGAGCTGTTTTTT.

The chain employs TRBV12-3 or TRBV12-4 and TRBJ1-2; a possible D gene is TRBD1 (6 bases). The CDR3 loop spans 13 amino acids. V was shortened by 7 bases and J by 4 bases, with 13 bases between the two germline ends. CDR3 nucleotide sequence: TGTGCCAGCACCCCCGGACAGAGCTATGGCTACACCTTC. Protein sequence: CASTPGQSYGYTF.

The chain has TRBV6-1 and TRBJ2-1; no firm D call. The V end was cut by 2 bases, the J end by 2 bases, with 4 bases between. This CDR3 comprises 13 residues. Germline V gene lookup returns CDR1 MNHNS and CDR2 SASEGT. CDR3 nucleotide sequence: TGTGCCAGCAGTGAATTCACCTACAATGAGCAGTTCTTC. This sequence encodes CASSEFTYNEQFF.